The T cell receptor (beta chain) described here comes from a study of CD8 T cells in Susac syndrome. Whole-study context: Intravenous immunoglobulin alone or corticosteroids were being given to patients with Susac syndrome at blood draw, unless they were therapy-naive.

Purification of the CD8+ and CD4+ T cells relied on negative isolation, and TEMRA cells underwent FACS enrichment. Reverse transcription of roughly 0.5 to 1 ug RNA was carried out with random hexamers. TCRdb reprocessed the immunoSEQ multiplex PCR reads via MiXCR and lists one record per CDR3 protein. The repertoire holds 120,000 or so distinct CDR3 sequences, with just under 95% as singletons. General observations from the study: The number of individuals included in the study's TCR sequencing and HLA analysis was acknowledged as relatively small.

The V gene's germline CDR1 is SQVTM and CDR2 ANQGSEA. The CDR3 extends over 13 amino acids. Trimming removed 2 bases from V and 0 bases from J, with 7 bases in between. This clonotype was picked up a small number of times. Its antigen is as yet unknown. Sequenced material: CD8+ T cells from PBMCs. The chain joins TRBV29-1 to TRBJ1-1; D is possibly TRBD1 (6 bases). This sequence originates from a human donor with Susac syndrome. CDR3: CSVEQGLNTEAFF. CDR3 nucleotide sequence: TGCAGCGTTGAACAGGGGTTGAACACTGAAGCTTTCTTT.